This TCR beta chain is from a study of blood T cells in healthy people across ages. Study-wide findings and caveats: Estimates of total diversity, which came from one million sequenced T cells, were considered to be underestimates. Long-lived donors had more naive CD4+ cells and higher diversity than aged donors.

Primed by a sample-barcoded 5' primer and a J-beta primer mix, a second PCR proceeded for about 7 to 11 cycles. TCRdb processed the 5' RACE reads anew with MiXCR; each CDR3 protein has one entry. The sample contains 1.5 million to 2 million distinct CDR3 sequences, 40% to 55% of which appear only once. Remarks on this clonotype: The antigen remains unidentified.

Looked up from germline, CDR1 is DFQATT and CDR2 is SNEGSKA (reference sequence). The CDR3 length is 19 residues. V shed 3 bases, J shed 0 bases, and the junction held 10 bases outside the gene matches. The receptor's source is a woman aged 40 to 50 in good health. Sequencing was performed on blood. J is TRBJ2-3 and V is TRBV20-1; 15 bases align to TRBD2. CDR3 DNA: TGCAGTGCTAGGGATTTTCCGGGACTAGCGGGGGGAAGCACAGATACGCAGTATTTT. This codes for CSARDFPGLAGGSTDTQYF.